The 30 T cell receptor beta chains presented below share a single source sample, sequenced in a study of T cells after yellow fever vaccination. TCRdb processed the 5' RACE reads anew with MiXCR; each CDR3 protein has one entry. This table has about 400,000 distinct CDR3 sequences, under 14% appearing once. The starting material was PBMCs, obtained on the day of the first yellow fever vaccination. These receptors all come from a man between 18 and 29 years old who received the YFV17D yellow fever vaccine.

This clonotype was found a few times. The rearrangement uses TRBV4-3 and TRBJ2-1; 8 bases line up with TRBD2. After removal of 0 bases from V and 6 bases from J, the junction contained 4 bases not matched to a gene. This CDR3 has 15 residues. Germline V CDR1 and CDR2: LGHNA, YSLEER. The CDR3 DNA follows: TGCGCCAGCAGCCAAGATGGACTAGCCGGCAATGAGCAGTTCTTC. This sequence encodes CASSQDGLAGNEQFF.

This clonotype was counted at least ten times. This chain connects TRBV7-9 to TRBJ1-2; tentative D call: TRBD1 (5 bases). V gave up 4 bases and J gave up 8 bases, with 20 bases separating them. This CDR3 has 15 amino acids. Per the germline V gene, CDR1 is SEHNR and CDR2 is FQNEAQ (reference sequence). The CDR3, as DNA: TGTGCCAGCAGCTCGGGGGACCCCTCGACGCGGGGCTACACCTTC. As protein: CASSSGDPSTRGYTF.

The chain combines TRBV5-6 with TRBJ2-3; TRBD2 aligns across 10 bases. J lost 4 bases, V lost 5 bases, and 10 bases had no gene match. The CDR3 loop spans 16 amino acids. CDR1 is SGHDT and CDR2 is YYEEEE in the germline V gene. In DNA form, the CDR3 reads TGTGCCAGCAGTCCGCTAGCGGGGGCATCTCCAGATACGCAGTATTTT. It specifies CASSPLAGASPDTQYF.

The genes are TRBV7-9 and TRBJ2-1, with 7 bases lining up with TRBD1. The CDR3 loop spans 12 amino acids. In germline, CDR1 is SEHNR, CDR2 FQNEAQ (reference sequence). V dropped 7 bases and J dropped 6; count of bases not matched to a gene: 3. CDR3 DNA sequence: TGTGCCAGCAAACAGGGGTCCAATGAGCAGTTCTTC. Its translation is CASKQGSNEQFF.

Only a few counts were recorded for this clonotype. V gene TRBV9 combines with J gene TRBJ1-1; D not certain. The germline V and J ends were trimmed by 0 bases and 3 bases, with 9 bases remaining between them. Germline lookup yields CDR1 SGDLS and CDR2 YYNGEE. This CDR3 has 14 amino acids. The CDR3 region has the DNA TGTGCCAGCAGCGTAGAAGCGGTCGACACTGAAGCTTTCTTT. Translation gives CASSVEAVDTEAFF.

CDR3 region: CASSRFRAEKNSPLHF. CDR3 bases: TGCGCCAGCAGTCGATTCCGGGCCGAAAAAAATTCACCCCTCCACTTT. This chain uses TRBV5-1 with TRBJ1-6; D is undetermined. Per the germline V gene, CDR1 is SGHRS and CDR2 is YFSETQ. The CDR3 has 16 amino acids. The V gene lost 5 bases and the J gene lost 7 bases, with 19 bases spanning the gap. Filled out from reference TRBV5-1 and TRBJ1-6, the complete variable domain reads KAGVTQTPRYLIKTRGQQVTLSCSPISGHRSVSWYQQTPGQGLQFLFEYFSETQRNKGNFPGRFSGRQFSNSRSEMNVSTLELGDSALYLCASSRFRAEKNSPLHFGNGTRLTVT.

CDR3 protein: CASSSGQGRDTQYF. CDR3 in DNA: TGTGCCAGCAGCTCCGGACAGGGCAGAGATACGCAGTATTTT. The V and J genes are TRBV7-3 and TRBJ2-3; TRBD1 agrees at 8 bases. The junction had 5 bases not matched to a gene; V was cut back by 4 bases and J by 5 bases. There are 14 residues in the CDR3. Germline V gene data show CDR1 as SGHTA and CDR2 as FQGTGA.

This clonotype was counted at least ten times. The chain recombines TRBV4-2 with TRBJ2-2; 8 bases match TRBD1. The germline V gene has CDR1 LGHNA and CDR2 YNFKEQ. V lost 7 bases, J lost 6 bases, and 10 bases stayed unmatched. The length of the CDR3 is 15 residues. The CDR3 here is CASTQGAGSSGELFF. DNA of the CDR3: TGTGCCAGCACCCAGGGGGCGGGGAGTTCCGGGGAGCTGTTTTTT.

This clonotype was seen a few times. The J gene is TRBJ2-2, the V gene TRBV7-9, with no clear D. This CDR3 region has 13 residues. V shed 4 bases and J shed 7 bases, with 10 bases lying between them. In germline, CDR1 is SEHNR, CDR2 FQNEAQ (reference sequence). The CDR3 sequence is CASSSPMGGELFF. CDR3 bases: TGTGCCAGCAGCTCCCCAATGGGCGGGGAGCTGTTTTTT.

The CDR3 region is CASSTTGDLSVEQYF. The CDR3 DNA reads as TGTGCCAGCAGTACAACAGGGGACCTCTCCGTGGAGCAGTACTTC. J is TRBJ2-7 and V is TRBV6-2 or TRBV6-3; 7 bases match TRBD1. The germline gives CDR1 MNHEY, CDR2 SVGEGT. CDR3 length: 15 residues. V lost 5 bases and J lost 7; bases outside the gene matches: 14.

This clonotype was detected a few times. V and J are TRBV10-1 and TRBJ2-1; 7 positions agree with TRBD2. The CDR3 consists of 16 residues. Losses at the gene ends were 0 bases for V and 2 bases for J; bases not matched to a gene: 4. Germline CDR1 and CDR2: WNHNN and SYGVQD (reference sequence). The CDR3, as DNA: TGCGCCAGCAGTGAGTCAGCGGGGCACCCCTACAATGAGCAGTTCTTC. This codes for CASSESAGHPYNEQFF.

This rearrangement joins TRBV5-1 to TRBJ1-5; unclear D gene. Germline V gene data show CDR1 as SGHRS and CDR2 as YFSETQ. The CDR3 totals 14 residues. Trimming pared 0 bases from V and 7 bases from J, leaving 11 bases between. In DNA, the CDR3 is TGCGCCAGCAGCTTGGGGTCAGTCGGACAGCCCCAGCATTTT. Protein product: CASSLGSVGQPQHF. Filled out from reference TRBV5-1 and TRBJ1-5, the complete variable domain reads KAGVTQTPRYLIKTRGQQVTLSCSPISGHRSVSWYQQTPGQGLQFLFEYFSETQRNKGNFPGRFSGRQFSNSRSEMNVSTLELGDSALYLCASSLGSVGQPQHFGDGTRLSIL.

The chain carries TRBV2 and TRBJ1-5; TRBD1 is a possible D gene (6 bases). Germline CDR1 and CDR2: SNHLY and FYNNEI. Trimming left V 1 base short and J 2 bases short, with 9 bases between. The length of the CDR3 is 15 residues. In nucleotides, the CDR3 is TGTGCCAGCAGTGAAGGAGGGGGAGGCAATCAGCCCCAGCATTTT. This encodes CASSEGGGGNQPQHF.

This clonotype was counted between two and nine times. CDR3 in DNA: TGTGCCAGCAGTGAACTCTCGACAGGCCACTATGGCTACACCTTC. Protein sequence: CASSELSTGHYGYTF. The chain uses TRBV2 and TRBJ1-2, with a weak D call TRBD1 (6 bases). CDR1 and CDR2 from the germline V gene are SNHLY and FYNNEI. This CDR3 spans 15 amino acids. The V and J ends lost 2 bases and 3 bases respectively, with 13 bases between them.

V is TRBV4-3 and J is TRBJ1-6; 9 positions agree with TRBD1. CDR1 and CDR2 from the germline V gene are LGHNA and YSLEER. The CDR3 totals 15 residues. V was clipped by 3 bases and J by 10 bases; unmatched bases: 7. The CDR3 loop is CASSQMGQGLSPLHF. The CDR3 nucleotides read TGCGCCAGCAGCCAGATGGGACAGGGACTCTCACCCCTCCACTTT.

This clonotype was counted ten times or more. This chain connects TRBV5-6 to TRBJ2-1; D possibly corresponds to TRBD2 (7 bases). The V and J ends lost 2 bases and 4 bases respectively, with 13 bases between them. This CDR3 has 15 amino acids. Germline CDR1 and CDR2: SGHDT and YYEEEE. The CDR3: CASSFGGRRYNEQFF. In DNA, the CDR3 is TGTGCCAGCAGCTTCGGGGGGCGGAGATACAATGAGCAGTTCTTC.

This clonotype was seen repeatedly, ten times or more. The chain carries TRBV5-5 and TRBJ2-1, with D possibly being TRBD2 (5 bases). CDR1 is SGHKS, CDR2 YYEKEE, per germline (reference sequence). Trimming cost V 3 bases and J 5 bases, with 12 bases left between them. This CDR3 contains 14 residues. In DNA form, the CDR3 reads TGTGCCAGCAGCTGGGTCGGGAAAGACAATGAGCAGTTCTTC. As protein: CASSWVGKDNEQFF.

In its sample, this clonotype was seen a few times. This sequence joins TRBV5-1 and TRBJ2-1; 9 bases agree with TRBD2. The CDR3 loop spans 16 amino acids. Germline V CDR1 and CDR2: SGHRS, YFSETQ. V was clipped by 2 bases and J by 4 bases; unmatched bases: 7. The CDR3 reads CASSLFVSGGYNEQFF. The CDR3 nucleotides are TGCGCCAGCAGCTTATTCGTCAGCGGGGGGTACAATGAGCAGTTCTTC.

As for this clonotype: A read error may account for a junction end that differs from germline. DNA for the CDR3: TGCGCCAGCACCTTGTGGGGGACTATGAACACTGAAGCTTTCTTT. This gives the protein CASTLWGTMNTEAFF. J is TRBJ1-1 and V is TRBV5-1; a possible D gene is TRBD1 (5 bases). CDR1 and CDR2 (germline): SGHRS, YFSETQ. The CDR3 is made up of 15 amino acids.

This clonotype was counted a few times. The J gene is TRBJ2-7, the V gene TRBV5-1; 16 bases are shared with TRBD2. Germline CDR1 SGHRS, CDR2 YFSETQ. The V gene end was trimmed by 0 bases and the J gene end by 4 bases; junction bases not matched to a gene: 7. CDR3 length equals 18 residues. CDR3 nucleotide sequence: TGCGCCAGCAGCTTGGGCCGGGGACTAGCGGGGGGGCGGTACGAGCAGTACTTC. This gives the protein CASSLGRGLAGGRYEQYF.

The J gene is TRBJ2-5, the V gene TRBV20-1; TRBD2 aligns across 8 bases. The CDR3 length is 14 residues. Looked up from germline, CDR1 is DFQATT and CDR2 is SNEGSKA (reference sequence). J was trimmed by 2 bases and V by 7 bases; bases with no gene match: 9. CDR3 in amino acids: CSVRGGLIQETQYF. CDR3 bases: TGCAGTGTCCGGGGGGGACTCATTCAAGAGACCCAGTACTTC.

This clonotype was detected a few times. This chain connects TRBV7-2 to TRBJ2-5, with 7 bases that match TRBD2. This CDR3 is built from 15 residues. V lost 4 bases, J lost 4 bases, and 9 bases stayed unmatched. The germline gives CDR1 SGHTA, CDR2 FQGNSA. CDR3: CASSSRPGRGETQYF. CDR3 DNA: TGTGCCAGCAGCTCCCGCCCGGGGAGGGGAGAGACCCAGTACTTC.

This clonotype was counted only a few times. CDR3 loop: CSANDRGRETQYF. The CDR3 nucleotides are TGCAGTGCTAACGACAGGGGGCGGGAGACCCAGTACTTC. The chain employs TRBV20-1 and TRBJ2-5; 10 bases line up with TRBD1. CDR3 length: 13 amino acids. The trim removed 4 bases at V and 5 bases at J, leaving 4 bases unmatched. CDR1 and CDR2 (germline): DFQATT, SNEGSKA (reference sequence).

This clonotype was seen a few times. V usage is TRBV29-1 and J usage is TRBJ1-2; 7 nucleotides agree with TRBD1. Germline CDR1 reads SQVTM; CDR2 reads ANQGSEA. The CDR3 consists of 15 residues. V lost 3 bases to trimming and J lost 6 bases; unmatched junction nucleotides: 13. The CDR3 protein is CSVDGGPGQYNGYTF. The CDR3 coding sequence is TGCAGCGTTGACGGTGGACCGGGACAGTATAATGGCTACACCTTC.

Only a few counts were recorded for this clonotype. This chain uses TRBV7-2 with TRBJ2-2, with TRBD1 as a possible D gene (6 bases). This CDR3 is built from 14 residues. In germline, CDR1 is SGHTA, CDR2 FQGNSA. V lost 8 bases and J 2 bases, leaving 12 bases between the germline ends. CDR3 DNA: TGTGCCAGCCAGGACAGCCACAACACCGGGGAGCTGTTTTTT. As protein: CASQDSHNTGELFF.

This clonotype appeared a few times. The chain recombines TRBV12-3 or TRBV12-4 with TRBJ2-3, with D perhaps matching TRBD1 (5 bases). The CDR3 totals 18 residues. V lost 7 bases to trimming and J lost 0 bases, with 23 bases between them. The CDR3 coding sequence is TGTGCCAGCACCCAAGGACACAAAGGTCCCTCTAGCACAGATACGCAGTATTTT. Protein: CASTQGHKGPSSTDTQYF.

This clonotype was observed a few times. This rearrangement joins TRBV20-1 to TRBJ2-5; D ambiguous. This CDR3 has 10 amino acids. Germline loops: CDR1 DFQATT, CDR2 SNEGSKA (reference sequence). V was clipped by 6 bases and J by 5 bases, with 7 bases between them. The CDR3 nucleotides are TGCAGTGCCGTGGGGGAGACCCAGTACTTC. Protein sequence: CSAVGETQYF.

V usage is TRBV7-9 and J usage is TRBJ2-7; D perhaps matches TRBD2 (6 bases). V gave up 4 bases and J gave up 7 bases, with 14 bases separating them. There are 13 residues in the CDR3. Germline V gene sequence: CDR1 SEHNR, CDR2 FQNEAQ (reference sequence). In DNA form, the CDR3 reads TGTGCCAGCAGCTCGGAGGGCCTGGGGGAGCAGTACTTC. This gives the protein CASSSEGLGEQYF. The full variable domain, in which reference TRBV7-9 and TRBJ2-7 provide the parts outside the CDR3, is DTGVSQNPRHKITKRGQNVTFRCDPISEHNRLYWYRQTLGQGPEFLTYFQNEAQLEKSRLLSDRFSAERPKGSFSTLEIQRTEQGDSAMYLCASSSEGLGEQYFGPGTRLTVT.

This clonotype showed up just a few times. The CDR3, as DNA: TGCAGTGCTAGAGATGAGACGGGAAAACTGTTTTTT. Amino acids: CSARDETGKLFF. V is TRBV20-1 and J is TRBJ1-4, with D uncertain. The CDR3 spans 12 residues. Germline V gives CDR1 DFQATT, CDR2 SNEGSKA (reference sequence). The V and J ends lost 0 bases and 10 bases respectively, with 9 bases between them.

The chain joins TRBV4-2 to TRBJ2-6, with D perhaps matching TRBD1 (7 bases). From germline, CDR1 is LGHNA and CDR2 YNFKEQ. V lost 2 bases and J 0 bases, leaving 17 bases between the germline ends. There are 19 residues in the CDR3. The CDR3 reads CASSQPDRDLSSGANVLTF. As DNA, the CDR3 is TGTGCCAGCAGCCAACCCGACAGGGACTTATCCTCTGGGGCCAACGTCCTGACTTTC.